These 14 T cell receptor beta chains came from one sample sequenced in a study of CD8 T cells in Susac syndrome. Random hexamers were used to reverse transcribe 0.5 to 1 ug of RNA. TCRdb itself ran the immunoSEQ multiplex PCR reads through MiXCR, one entry per CDR3 protein. The sample includes about 84,000 distinct CDR3 sequences, approximately 92% seen only once; the top ten take 0.3% to 0.4%. The sample comprised CD8+ T cells from PBMCs. The receptor set was obtained from a human donor in good health.

The rearrangement joins TRBV27 to TRBJ2-5; weak D call: TRBD1 (6 bases). This CDR3 is built from 13 residues. V lost 8 bases and J 5 bases, leaving 15 bases between the germline ends. Germline V gene sequence: CDR1 MNHEY, CDR2 SMNVEV (reference sequence). The CDR3 coding sequence is TGTGCCAGCTCCCTTGGGGGCGCGGAGACCCAGTACTTC. Its translation is CASSLGGAETQYF.

The chain joins TRBV19 to TRBJ2-1, with 11 bases aligning to TRBD2. J lost 3 bases, V lost 6 bases, and 4 bases had no gene match. Germline CDR1 is LNHDA and CDR2 is SQIVND (reference sequence). CDR3 length: 15 amino acids. The CDR3 here is CASSQTSGDYNEQFF. The CDR3, as DNA: TGTGCCAGTAGCCAGACTAGCGGGGACTACAATGAGCAGTTCTTC.

The CDR3 bases are TGTGCCAGCAGTTTAGGGAGGGGGGTATTAGAGACCCAGTACTTC. Translated: CASSLGRGVLETQYF. The V call is TRBV12-3 or TRBV12-4, the J call TRBJ2-5; D possibly uses TRBD1 or TRBD2 (6 bases each). The V and J ends lost 1 base and 4 bases respectively, with 13 bases between them. The CDR3 is made up of 15 amino acids.

The rearrangement uses TRBV7-2 and TRBJ2-7; D is perhaps TRBD2 (5 bases). The CDR3 sequence is 14 residues long. Germline CDR1 and CDR2: SGHTA and FQGNSA. The germline V and J ends were trimmed by 6 bases and 4 bases, with 16 bases remaining between them. CDR3 in DNA: TGTGCCAGCAGTGCCCGCGAGGGCATATACGAGCAGTACTTC. This gives the protein CASSAREGIYEQYF.

The V gene is TRBV13, the J gene TRBJ2-7; D possibly matches TRBD1 or TRBD2 (5 bases each). The CDR3 is 14 amino acids. Germline-derived CDR1 and CDR2 are PRHDT and FYEKMQ (reference sequence). The V gene lost 4 bases and the J gene lost 2 bases, with 12 bases spanning the gap. Here the CDR3 DNA reads TGTGCCAGCAGCTCCCGGGGCCTAACCTACGAGCAGTACTTC. Amino acids: CASSSRGLTYEQYF.

V usage is TRBV20-1 and J usage is TRBJ2-1; tentatively, D is TRBD1 (6 bases). This CDR3 has 14 residues. In germline, CDR1 is DFQATT, CDR2 SNEGSKA (reference sequence). Trimming cost V 1 base and J 1 base, with 8 bases left between them. The CDR3: CSARGQGSYNEQFF. The CDR3 DNA follows: TGCAGTGCTAGAGGCCAGGGGTCCTACAATGAGCAGTTCTTC.

The chain carries TRBV5-1 and TRBJ1-3, with no clear D. Per germline, CDR1 SGHRS and CDR2 YFSETQ. This CDR3 spans 13 amino acids. The germline V and J ends were trimmed by 6 bases and 0 bases, with 7 bases remaining between them. The CDR3 protein is CASMSLSGNTIYF. CDR3 DNA: TGCGCCAGCATGAGTCTCTCTGGAAACACCATATATTTT.

Only one count was recorded for this clonotype. CDR3 sequence reads: CASSLGTSGADEQYF. The CDR3 DNA reads TGCGCCAGCAGCTTAGGGACTAGCGGGGCTGACGAGCAGTACTTC. The rearrangement joins TRBV5-1 to TRBJ2-7; TRBD2 aligns across 13 bases. With 2 bases clipped from V and 5 bases from J, the junction kept 4 bases outside the gene matches. Germline CDR1 is SGHRS and CDR2 is YFSETQ. The CDR3 has 15 residues.

The genes are TRBV7-6 and TRBJ2-1; 9 bases are a match to TRBD2. The germline V gene encodes CDR1 SGHVS and CDR2 FNYEAQ. The CDR3 runs to 14 residues. V dropped 5 bases and J dropped 7; count of bases not matched to a gene: 6. In DNA form, the CDR3 reads TGTGCCAGCAGCATTAGCGGGGGCAGGAATGAGCAGTTCTTC. Amino acids: CASSISGGRNEQFF.

The V and J genes are TRBV9 and TRBJ1-5; no firm D call. Trimming left V 5 bases short and J 2 bases short, with 17 bases between. Germline-derived CDR1 and CDR2 are SGDLS and YYNGEE. There are 16 residues in the CDR3. The CDR3 sequence: CASRPGKVEGNQPQHF. The CDR3 DNA reads as TGTGCCAGCAGGCCGGGTAAAGTCGAGGGCAATCAGCCCCAGCATTTT.

The chain joins TRBV7-3 to TRBJ1-1, with D unclear. This CDR3 comprises 10 residues. Germline V CDR1 and CDR2: SGHTA, FQGTGA. The V and J ends lost 3 bases and 8 bases respectively, with 4 bases between them. DNA of the CDR3: TGTGCCAGCAGCTTGACCGAAGCTTTCTTT. As protein: CASSLTEAFF. Full variable domain (rest looked up from reference TRBV7-3 and TRBJ1-1): GAGVSQTPSNKVTEKGKYVELRCDPISGHTALYWYRQSLGQGPEFLIYFQGTGAADDSGLPNDRFFAVRPEGSVSTLKIQRTERGDSAVYLCASSLTEAFFGQGTRLTVV.

This rearrangement joins TRBV5-4 to TRBJ2-2; the D gene is possibly TRBD2 (5 bases). Germline assignment: CDR1 SGHNT and CDR2 YYREEE (reference sequence). Trimming left V 10 bases short and J 3 bases short, with 13 bases between. The CDR3 sequence is 13 residues long. The CDR3 DNA follows: TGTGCCTACCTGGGAGTTGACACCGGGGAGCTGTTTTTT. Translating gives CAYLGVDTGELFF. Variable domain in full (rest from reference TRBV5-4 and TRBJ2-2): ETGVTQSPTHLIKTRGQQVTLRCSSQSGHNTVSWYQQALGQGPQFIFQYYREEENGRGNFPPRFSGLQFPNYSSELNVNALELDDSALYLCAYLGVDTGELFFGEGSRLTVL.

This clonotype was seen a single time. The chain uses TRBV15 and TRBJ2-3; D remains unclear. This CDR3 spans 15 amino acids. In germline, CDR1 is LNHNV, CDR2 YYDKDF (reference sequence). The V and J ends lost 0 bases and 2 bases respectively, with 9 bases between them. This CDR3 is CATSRDRWDTDTQYF. The CDR3 DNA sequence: TGTGCCACCAGCAGAGATCGTTGGGACACAGATACGCAGTATTTT.

The chain couples TRBV7-9 to TRBJ2-7; no reliable D call. The germline gives CDR1 SEHNR, CDR2 FQNEAQ (reference sequence). CDR3 size: 12 residues. V was clipped by 5 bases and J by 7 bases, with 12 bases between them. CDR3 residues: CASSNGWGEQYF. CDR3 nucleotide sequence: TGTGCCAGCAGCAACGGATGGGGAGAGCAGTACTTC.